The text below deals with one TCR beta chain. This clonotype was picked up many times. No antigen is known for it. There are no base qualities to consult, and no much larger clone falls within one base. From its cysteine to its phenylalanine, the CDR3 spans 13 amino acids. The read is trimmed to its CDR3 DNA, 39 bases read in frame from base 1. Deletion took 5 bases off V and 2 bases off J, with a span of 9 bases between the germline ends. In the germline V gene, CDR1 corresponds to MGHRA and CDR2 to YSYEKL. The data are from a study of T cells in Graves' hyperthyroidism and ophthalmopathy (dated by TCRdb to the late 2010s). In terms of the full investigation: Peripheral blood was collected at initial diagnosis, before any treatment. TCR V-J signatures able to tell the groups apart were searched for in a discovery cohort of 90 to 100 patients, of whom about 40 had Graves' ophthalmopathy and under 65 had stable Graves' hyperthyroidism. The paper describes TCR Vbeta CDR3 sequencing of around 130 peripheral blood samples, made up of fewer than 50 ophthalmopathy patients, 70 to 75 hyperthyroidism patients and 17 progressor patients. Prospective prediction of ophthalmopathy was tested in an independent validation cohort of fewer than 20 hyperthyroidism patients and 17 patients who later progressed to ophthalmopathy. The study also compared thyroid tissue and blood T-cell repertoires from about 6 Graves' hyperthyroidism patients. The approximately 100 discovery patients were randomly divided into training and test sets at a 7:3 ratio. After blood sampling, hyperthyroidism patients were treated with methimazole at a starting dose of 30 mg daily, and ophthalmopathy patients were treated with high-dose intravenous methylprednisolone.

The paper's findings and limits, for the study overall: In cross-validation, a model built on a 13 V-J signature told ophthalmopathy apart from stable hyperthyroidism with about 90% sensitivity and about 81% specificity, and in testing the same model reached 80%/75%. Sample size was not statistically predetermined, and blinding of investigators to group allocation was not performed. In validation, the model predicted progression to ophthalmopathy with 55% to 71% sensitivity and 72% to 75% specificity, a median of around 6.6 months before onset. Most expanded thyroid clonotypes (frequency above 0.001) were also found in blood, which suggests that blood repertoires may mirror thyroid immune responses.

In the ophthalmopathy patients, disease was moderately to severely active, with a Clinical Activity Score of 3 or more, a NOSPECS grade of 4 or more, and a duration of less than 3 months. Patients with uncontrolled infections, other autoimmune diseases, pregnancy or lactation were excluded. Diagnoses relied on clinical symptoms, serum thyroxine and TRAb, thyroid ultrasound and orbital computed tomography. Ficoll-Paque density gradient centrifugation was used to isolate PBMCs from around 9.1 ml of fresh peripheral blood. Total RNA was extracted using Trizol reagent, and RNA quality was assessed on an Agilent 2100 Bioanalyzer. The TCR beta CDR3 regions were amplified from RNA transcripts. The TCR CDR3 was subjected to a first round of RT-PCR using the HTBI primer set and the Qiagen OneStep RT-PCR kit. Libraries were constructed in a second round of multiplex PCR, after which size selection and purification were carried out. Libraries were sequenced paired-end with 100 bp reads on an Illumina HiSeq2000. The study's own analysis went as follows. SOAPnuke was used to process the raw data, removing reads that contained adapters or uncalled bases, had a mean Phred below 15, or lacked an exact match to the constant primer or identifier. High-quality paired reads were merged with COPE v1.2.5, and unique nucleotide sequences were defined as clonotypes. MiTCR v1.1 was used to align the clonotypes against IMGT TRBV, TRBD and TRBJ reference segments. Only V-J combinations with frequency above 0.0001, covering 99% to 99.2% of repertoires, were analysed. The TCS score was defined as the ratio of F50 (clonal expansion) to E x V (chaos), calculated using BLOSUM62-based TCRdist between CDR3 peptides within each V-J. Welch's t-statistics and random forest reduced 450 to 600 V-J features to 13, which were used in a naive Bayes classifier (R e1071). TCRdb ran its own pipeline on the public reads, namely fastp trimming at Q25 and MiXCR clone calling, and kept in-frame beta chains. Merged by CDR3 protein, the rows form single entries marked with the most common genes and DNA. The V and J calls here are based on TCRdb, not the publication. The sample profile shows 350,000 to 450,000 distinct CDR3 sequences; over 12% of them were found once. Over 25% of the sample comes from the top ten.

The sample comprised blood. This TCR derives from a man aged 50 or older with Graves' ophthalmopathy. The chain was built from TRBV4-1 and TRBJ1-1, with no reliable assignment of the D segment. The CDR3 region has the sequence CASSAPLNTEAFF. The nucleotides are TGCGCCAGCAGCGCCCCTCTAAACACTGAAGCTTTCTTT.